This T cell receptor (beta chain) originates from a study of blood T cell repertoires in COVID-19. Study details: Nucleic acid was either cDNA or gDNA, and it came from T cells, B-cell-depleted T cells, or PBMCs.

Germline V gene data show CDR1 as SGHAT and CDR2 as FQNNGV. V shed 1 base and J shed 0 bases, with 18 bases lying between them. This CDR3 region has 18 residues. Methods used by the authors: Amplifying reference gene primers gave estimates of nucleated cell counts. Libraries were prepared by immunoSEQ multiplex PCR; TCRdb keeps only in-frame clonotypes and omits some of them. That table furnishes V, J and clone size, whereas the DNA furnished D and trimming. The profile shows about 110,000 clones, 88% of them singletons. This clone appeared a single time. This receptor was taken from a woman aged 45-59 years with acute or convalescent COVID-19. The material sequenced was peripheral blood. This chain joins TRBV11-2 and TRBJ1-2; TRBD1 is a possible D gene (6 bases). The CDR3 protein is CASSLVFRGAGTNYGYTF. CDR3 DNA: TGTGCCAGCAGCTTAGTCTTCCGGGGGGCCGGGACTAACTATGGCTACACCTTC.